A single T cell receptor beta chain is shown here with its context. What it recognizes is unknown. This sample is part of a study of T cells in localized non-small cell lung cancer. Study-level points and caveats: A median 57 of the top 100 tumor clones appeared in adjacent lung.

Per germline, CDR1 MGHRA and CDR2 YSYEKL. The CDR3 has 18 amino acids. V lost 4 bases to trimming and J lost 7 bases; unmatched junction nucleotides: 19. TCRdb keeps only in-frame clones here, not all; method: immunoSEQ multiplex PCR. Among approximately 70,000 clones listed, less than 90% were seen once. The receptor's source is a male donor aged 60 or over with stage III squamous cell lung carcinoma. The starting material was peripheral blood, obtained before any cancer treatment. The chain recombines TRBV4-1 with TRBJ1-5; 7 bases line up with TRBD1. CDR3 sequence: CASSLGGLLQGVTQPQHF. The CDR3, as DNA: TGCGCCAGCAGCCTTGGGGGCTTACTCCAGGGGGTGACACAGCCCCAGCATTTT.